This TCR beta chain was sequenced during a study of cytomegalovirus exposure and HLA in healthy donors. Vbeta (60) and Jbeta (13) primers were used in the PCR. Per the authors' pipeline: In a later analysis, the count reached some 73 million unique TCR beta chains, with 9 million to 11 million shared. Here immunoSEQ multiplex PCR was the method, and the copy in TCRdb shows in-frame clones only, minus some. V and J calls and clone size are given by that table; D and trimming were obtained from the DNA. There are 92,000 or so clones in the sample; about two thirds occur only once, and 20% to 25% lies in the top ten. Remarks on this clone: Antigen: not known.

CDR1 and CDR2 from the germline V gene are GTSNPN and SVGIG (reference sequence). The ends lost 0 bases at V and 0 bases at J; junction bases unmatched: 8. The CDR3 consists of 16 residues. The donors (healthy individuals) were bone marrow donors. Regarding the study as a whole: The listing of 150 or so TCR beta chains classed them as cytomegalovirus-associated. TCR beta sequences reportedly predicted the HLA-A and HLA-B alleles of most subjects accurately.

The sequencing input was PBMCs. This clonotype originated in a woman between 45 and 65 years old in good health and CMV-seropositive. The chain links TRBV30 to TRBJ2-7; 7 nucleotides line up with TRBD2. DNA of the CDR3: TGTGCCTGGAGTGTACTTTGGACTAGAAGCTCCTACGAGCAGTACTTC. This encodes CAWSVLWTRSSYEQYF.